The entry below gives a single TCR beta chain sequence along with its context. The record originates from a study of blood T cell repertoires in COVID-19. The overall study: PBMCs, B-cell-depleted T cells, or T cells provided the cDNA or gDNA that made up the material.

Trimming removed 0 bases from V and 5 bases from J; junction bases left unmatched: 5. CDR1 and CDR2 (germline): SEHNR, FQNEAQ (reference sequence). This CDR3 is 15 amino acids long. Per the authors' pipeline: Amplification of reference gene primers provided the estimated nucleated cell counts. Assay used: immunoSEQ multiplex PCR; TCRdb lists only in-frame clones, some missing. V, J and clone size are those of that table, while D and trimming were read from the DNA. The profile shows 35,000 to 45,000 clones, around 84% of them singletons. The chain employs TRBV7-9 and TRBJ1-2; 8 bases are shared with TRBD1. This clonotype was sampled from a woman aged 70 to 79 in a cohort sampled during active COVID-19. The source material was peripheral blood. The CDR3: CASSLADRAGYGYTF. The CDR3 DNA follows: TGTGCCAGCAGCTTAGCGGACAGGGCAGGTTATGGCTACACCTTC.